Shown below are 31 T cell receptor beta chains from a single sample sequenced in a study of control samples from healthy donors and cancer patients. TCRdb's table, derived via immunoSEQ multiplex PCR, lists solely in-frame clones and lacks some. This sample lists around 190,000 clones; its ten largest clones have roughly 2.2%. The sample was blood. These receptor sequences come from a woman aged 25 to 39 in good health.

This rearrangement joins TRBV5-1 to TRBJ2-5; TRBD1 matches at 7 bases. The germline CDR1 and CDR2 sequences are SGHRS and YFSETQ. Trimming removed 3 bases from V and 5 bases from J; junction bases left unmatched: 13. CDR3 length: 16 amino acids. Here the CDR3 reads CASSSGLTGLPETQYF. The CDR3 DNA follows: TGCGCCAGCAGCTCCGGATTGACAGGGTTACCCGAGACCCAGTACTTC.

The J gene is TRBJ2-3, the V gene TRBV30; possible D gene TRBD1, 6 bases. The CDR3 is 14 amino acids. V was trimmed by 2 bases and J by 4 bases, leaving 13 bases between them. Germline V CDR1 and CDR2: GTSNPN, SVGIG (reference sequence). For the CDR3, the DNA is TGTGCCTGGAGTCTTCAAGGGGGAGCAGATACGCAGTATTTT. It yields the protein CAWSLQGGADTQYF.

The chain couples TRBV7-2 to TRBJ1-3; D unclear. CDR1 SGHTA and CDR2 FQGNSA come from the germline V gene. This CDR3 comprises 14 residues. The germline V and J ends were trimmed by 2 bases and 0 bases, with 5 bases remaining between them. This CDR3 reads CASSLPGSGNTIYF. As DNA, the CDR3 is TGTGCCAGCAGCTTACCAGGCTCTGGAAACACCATATATTTT. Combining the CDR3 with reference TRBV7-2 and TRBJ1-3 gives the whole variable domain GAGVSQSPSNKVTEKGKDVELRCDPISGHTALYWYRQSLGQGLEFLIYFQGNSAPDKSGLPSDRFSAERTGGSVSTLTIQRTQQEDSAVYLCASSLPGSGNTIYFGEGSWLTVV.

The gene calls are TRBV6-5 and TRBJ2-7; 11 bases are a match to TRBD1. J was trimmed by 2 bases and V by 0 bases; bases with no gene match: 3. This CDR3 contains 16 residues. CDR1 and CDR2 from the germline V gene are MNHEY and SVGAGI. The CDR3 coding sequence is TGTGCCAGCAGTTACTCGTGGGACAGGGGGGCCTACGAGCAGTACTTC. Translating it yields CASSYSWDRGAYEQYF.

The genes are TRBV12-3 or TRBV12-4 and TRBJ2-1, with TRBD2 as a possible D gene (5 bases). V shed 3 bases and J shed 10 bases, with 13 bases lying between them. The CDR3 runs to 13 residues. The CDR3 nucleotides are TGTGCCAGCAGTTTCTGGGGAGTGGAGGAGCAGTTCTTC. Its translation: CASSFWGVEEQFF.

The CDR3: CASSLGAGVPYEQYF. As DNA, the CDR3 is TGTGCCAGCAGCCTTGGGGCAGGGGTGCCCTACGAGCAGTACTTC. The chain uses TRBV28 and TRBJ2-7, with a possible D match to TRBD1 (6 bases). Germline V lookup: CDR1 MDHEN, CDR2 SYDVKM. V was shortened by 6 bases and J by 2 bases, with 17 bases between the two germline ends. The CDR3 has 15 amino acids.

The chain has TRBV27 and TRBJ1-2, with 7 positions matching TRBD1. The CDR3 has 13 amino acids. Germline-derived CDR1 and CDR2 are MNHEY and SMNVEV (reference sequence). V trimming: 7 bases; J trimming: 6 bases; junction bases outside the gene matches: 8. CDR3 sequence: CASKKDRVDGYTF. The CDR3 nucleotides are TGTGCCAGCAAGAAAGACAGGGTCGATGGCTACACCTTC.

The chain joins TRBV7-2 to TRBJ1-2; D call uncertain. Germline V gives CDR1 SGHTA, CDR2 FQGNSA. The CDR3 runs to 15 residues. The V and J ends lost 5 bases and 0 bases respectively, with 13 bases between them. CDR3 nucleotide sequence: TGTGCCAGCAGCCTAGGGCAGACTACTAACTATGGCTACACCTTC. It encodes CASSLGQTTNYGYTF.

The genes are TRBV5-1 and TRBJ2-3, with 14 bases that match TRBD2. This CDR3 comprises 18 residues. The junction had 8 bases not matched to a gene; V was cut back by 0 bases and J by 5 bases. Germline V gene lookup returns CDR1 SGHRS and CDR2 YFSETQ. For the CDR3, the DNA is TGCGCCAGCAGCTTGGGTGGACTAGCGGGGGGCCAGGGAGATACGCAGTATTTT. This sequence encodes CASSLGGLAGGQGDTQYF.

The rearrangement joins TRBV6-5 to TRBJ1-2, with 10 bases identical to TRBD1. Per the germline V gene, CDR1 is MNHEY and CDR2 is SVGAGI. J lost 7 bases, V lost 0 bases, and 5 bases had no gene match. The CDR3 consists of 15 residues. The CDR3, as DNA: TGTGCCAGCAGTTACTCCGGACAGGGGGGAACTGGCTACACCTTC. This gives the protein CASSYSGQGGTGYTF.

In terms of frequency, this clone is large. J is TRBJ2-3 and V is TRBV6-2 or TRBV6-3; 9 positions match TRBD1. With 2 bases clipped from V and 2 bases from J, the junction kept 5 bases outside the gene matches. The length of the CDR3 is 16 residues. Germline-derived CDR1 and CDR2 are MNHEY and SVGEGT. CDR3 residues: CASSYIGTGLTDTQYF. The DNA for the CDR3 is TGTGCCAGCAGTTACATCGGGACAGGGCTCACAGATACGCAGTATTTT.

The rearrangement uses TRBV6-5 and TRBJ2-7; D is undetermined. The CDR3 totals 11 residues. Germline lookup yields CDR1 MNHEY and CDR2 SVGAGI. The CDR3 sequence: CAVRATYEQYF. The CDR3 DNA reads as TGTGCTGTTCGGGCCACCTACGAGCAGTACTTC.

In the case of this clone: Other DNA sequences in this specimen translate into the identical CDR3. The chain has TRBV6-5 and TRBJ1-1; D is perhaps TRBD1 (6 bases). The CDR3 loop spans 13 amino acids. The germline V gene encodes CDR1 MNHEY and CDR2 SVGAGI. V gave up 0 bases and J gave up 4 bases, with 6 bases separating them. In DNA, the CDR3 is TGTGCCAGCAGTTACTCAGGGGGCACTGAAGCTTTCTTT. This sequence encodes CASSYSGGTEAFF.

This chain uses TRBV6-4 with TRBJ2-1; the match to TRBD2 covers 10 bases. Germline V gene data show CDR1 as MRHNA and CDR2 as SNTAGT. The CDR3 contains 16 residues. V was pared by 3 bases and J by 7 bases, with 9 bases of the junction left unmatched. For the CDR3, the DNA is TGTGCCAGCAGTGAAACTACTAGCGGGGAATCGAATGAGCAGTTCTTC. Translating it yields CASSETTSGESNEQFF.

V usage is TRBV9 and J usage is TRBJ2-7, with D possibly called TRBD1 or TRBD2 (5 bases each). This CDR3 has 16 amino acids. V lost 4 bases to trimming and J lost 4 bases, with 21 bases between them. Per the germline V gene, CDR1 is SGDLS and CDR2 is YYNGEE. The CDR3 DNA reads TGTGCCAGCAGCACCTCGGTAGGGGAGTTACAATACGAGCAGTACTTC. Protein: CASSTSVGELQYEQYF.

As DNA, the CDR3 is TGTGCCAGCCATGAACAGGGAGGCGGGCCTGGCACTGAAGCTTTCTTT. It specifies CASHEQGGGPGTEAFF. The rearrangement uses TRBV19 and TRBJ1-1; weak D call: TRBD1 (6 bases). Trimming removed 9 bases at V and 4 bases at J, with 24 bases between. CDR1 LNHDA and CDR2 SQIVND come from the germline V gene (reference sequence). This CDR3 spans 16 amino acids.

The DNA of the CDR3 is TGTGCCAGCAGCTTCGGTCGTGGGGGCACCGGGGAGCTGTTTTTT. Its translation: CASSFGRGGTGELFF. J is TRBJ2-2 and V is TRBV5-5, with D perhaps assigned TRBD1 or TRBD2 (5 bases each). The CDR3 contains 15 residues. V was pared by 2 bases and J by 4 bases, with 12 bases between. From germline, CDR1 is SGHKS and CDR2 YYEKEE (reference sequence). Variable domain in full (rest from reference TRBV5-5 and TRBJ2-2): DAGVTQSPTHLIKTRGQQVTLRCSPISGHKSVSWYQQVLGQGPQFIFQYYEKEERGRGNFPDRFSARQFPNYSSELNVNALLLGDSALYLCASSFGRGGTGELFFGEGSRLTVL.

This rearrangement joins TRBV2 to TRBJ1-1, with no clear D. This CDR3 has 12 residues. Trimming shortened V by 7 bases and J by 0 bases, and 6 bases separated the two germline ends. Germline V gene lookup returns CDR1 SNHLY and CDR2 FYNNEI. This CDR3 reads CASTVMNTEAFF. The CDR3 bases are TGTGCCAGCACAGTTATGAACACTGAAGCTTTCTTT.

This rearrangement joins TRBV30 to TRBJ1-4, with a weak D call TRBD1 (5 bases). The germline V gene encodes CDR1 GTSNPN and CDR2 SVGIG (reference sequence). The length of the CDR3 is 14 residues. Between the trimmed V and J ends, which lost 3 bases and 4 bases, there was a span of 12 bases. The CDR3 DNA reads TGTGCCTGGAGGATTCAGGGCTTTAATGAAAAACTGTTTTTT. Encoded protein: CAWRIQGFNEKLFF.

The CDR3 here is CASSLWGRETNEKLFF. The CDR3 region has the DNA TGTGCCAGCAGCTTGTGGGGCCGCGAAACTAATGAAAAACTGTTTTTT. This chain uses TRBV11-2 with TRBJ1-4; a weak D match, TRBD1 (5 bases). The CDR3 extends over 16 amino acids. The germline V and J ends were trimmed by 3 bases and 1 base, with 12 bases remaining between them. CDR1 is SGHAT, CDR2 FQNNGV, per germline.

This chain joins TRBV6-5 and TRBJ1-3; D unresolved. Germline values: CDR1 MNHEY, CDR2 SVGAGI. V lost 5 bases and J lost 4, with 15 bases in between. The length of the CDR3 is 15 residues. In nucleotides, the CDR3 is TGTGCCAGCAGTAAGGAGCGCGCGTCGGGAAACACCATATATTTT. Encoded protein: CASSKERASGNTIYF.

The CDR3 sequence is CASSEAVGNYGYTF. In nucleotides, the CDR3 is TGTGCCAGCAGTGAGGCCGTAGGGAACTATGGCTACACCTTC. This chain links TRBV6-1 with TRBJ1-2; D gene uncertain. Trimming left V 3 bases short and J 2 bases short, with 10 bases between. This CDR3 contains 14 residues. Germline V gene data show CDR1 as MNHNS and CDR2 as SASEGT.

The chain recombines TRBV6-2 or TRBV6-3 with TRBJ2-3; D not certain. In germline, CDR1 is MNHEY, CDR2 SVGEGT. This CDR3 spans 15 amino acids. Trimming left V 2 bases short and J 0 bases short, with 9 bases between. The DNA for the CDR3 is TGTGCCAGCAGTTACCTCGCAGGTAGCACAGATACGCAGTATTTT. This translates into CASSYLAGSTDTQYF.

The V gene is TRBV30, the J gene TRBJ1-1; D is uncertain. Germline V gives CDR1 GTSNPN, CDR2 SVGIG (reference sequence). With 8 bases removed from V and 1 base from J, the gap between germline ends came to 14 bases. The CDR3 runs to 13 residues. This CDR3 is CAGEKGGNTEAFF. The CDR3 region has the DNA TGTGCCGGGGAGAAAGGAGGGAACACTGAAGCTTTCTTT.

The CDR3, as DNA: TGTGCCACTCCGTCGGAAACAGGGAACTATGGCTACACCTTC. Amino acids: CATPSETGNYGYTF. The genes are TRBV28 and TRBJ1-2; possibly TRBD1 for D (6 bases). The CDR3 is 14 residues long. Trimming took off 10 bases at V and 2 bases at J, with 17 bases between the two ends. The germline CDR1 and CDR2 sequences are MDHEN and SYDVKM.

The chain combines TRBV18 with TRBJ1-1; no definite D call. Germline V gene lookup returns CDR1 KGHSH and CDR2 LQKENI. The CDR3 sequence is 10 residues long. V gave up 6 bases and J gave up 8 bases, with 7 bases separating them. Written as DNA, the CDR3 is TGTGCCAGCTCGAACGGGGAAGCTTTCTTT. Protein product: CASSNGEAFF. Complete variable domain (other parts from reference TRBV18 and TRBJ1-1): NAGVMQNPRHLVRRRGQEARLRCSPMKGHSHVYWYRQLPEEGLKFMVYLQKENIIDESGMPKERFSAEFPKEGPSILRIQQVVRGDSAAYFCASSNGEAFFGQGTRLTVV.

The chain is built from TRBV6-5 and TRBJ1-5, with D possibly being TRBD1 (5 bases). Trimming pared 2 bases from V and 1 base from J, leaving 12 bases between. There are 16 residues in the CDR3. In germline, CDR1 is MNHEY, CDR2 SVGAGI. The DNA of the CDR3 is TGTGCCAGCAGTTACCAGGGCCCAGGAAGCAATCAGCCCCAGCATTTT. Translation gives CASSYQGPGSNQPQHF.

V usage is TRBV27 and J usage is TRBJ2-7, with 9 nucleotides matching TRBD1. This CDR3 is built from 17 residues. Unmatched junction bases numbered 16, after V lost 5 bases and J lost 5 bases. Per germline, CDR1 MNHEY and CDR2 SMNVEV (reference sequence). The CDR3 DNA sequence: TGTGCCAGCAGTCCTGTGGTGTGGGACAGGGCTTCCCACGAGCAGTACTTC. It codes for CASSPVVWDRASHEQYF.

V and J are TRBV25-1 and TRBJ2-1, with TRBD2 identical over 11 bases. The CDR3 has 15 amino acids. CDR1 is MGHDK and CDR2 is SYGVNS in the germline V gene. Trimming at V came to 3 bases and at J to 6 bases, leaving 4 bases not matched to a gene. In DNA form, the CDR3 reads TGTGCCAGCAGTGAGACTAGCGGGGCAATCAATGAGCAGTTCTTC. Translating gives CASSETSGAINEQFF.

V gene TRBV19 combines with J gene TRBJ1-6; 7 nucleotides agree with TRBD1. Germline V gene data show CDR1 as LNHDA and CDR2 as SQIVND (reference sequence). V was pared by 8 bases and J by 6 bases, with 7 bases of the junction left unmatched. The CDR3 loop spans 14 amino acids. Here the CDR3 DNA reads TGTGCCAGTTGGAAGGGACAGATTAATTCACCCCTCCACTTT. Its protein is CASWKGQINSPLHF.

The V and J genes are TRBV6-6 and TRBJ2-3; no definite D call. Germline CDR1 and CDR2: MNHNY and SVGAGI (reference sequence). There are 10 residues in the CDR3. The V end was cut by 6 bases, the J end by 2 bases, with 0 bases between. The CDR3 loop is CASSTDTQYF. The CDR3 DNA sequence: TGTGCCAGCAGCACAGATACGCAGTATTTT.